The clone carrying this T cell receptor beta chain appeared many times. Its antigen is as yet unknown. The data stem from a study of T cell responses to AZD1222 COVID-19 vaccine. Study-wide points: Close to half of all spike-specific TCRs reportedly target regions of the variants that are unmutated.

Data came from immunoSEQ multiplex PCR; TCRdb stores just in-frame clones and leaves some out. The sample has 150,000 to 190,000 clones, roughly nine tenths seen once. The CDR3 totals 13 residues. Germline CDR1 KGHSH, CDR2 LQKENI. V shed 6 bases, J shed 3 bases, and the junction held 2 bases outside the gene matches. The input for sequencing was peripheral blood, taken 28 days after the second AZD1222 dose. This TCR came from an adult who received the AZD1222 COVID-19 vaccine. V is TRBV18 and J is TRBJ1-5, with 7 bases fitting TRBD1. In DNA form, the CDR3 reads TGTGCCAGCTCTGACAGGGCCAATCAGCCCCAGCATTTT. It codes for CASSDRANQPQHF. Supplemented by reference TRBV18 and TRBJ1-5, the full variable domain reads NAGVMQNPRHLVRRRGQEARLRCSPMKGHSHVYWYRQLPEEGLKFMVYLQKENIIDESGMPKERFSAEFPKEGPSILRIQQVVRGDSAAYFCASSDRANQPQHFGDGTRLSIL.